This T cell receptor beta chain was captured by sequencing in a study of CD8+CD57+ T cells in acquired aplastic anemia. The CDR3 is 15 residues long. CDR1 is DFQATT and CDR2 is SNEGSKA in the germline V gene (reference sequence). The V end lost 3 bases, the J end lost 2 bases, and 15 bases lay between the germline ends. A word on this clonotype: Its target is not known.

Regarding the study as a whole: It was found that more than 25 CD8+ CDR3 sequences were shared between patients and controls. CD8+ Simpson's diversity in patients was not significantly different from that in controls.

Profiling of TCR beta VDJ combinations and CDR3 sequences used genomic DNA as template. TCRdb ran MiXCR on the reads and lists one entry per CDR3 protein. The sample has approximately 380,000 distinct CDR3 sequences; under 80% are singletons. The sample was sorted CD4+, CD8+, or CD8+CD57+ T cells (not recorded which) from PBMCs. The sequence was collected from a human donor in good health, serving as a control. This rearrangement joins TRBV20-1 to TRBJ2-3; D possibly corresponds to TRBD2 (6 bases). This chain's CDR3 is CSARAAGQVTDTQYF. CDR3 bases: TGCAGTGCTAGGGCAGCGGGCCAGGTCACAGATACGCAGTATTTT.